The 32 T cell receptor beta chains reported below all come from one sample, sequenced in a study of T cell responses to AZD1222 COVID-19 vaccine. Method: immunoSEQ multiplex PCR; TCRdb's copy keeps in-frame clones and lacks some. This table has about 92,000 clones, around 84% appearing once. This specimen consisted of peripheral blood, obtained on day 0 of AZD1222 vaccination. The source of these receptors is an adult in good health.

The V and J genes are TRBV25-1 and TRBJ2-3; TRBD2 might be the D (5 bases). Trimming stripped 1 base from V and 2 bases from J, with 13 bases between. The CDR3 spans 16 residues. Germline V gene data show CDR1 as MGHDK and CDR2 as SYGVNS. CDR3 sequence: CASSESRSGPTDTQYF. CDR3 DNA sequence: TGTGCCAGCAGTGAATCTCGGAGCGGACCCACAGATACGCAGTATTTT.

The rearrangement uses TRBV6-5 and TRBJ2-7; D is unresolved. The CDR3 sequence is 14 residues long. The V and J ends lost 6 bases and 3 bases respectively, with 15 bases between them. Germline V gene lookup returns CDR1 MNHEY and CDR2 SVGAGI. CDR3 DNA sequence: TGTGCCAGCAGCCCACGAAGGGCTAGCTACGAGCAGTACTTC. It translates to CASSPRRASYEQYF.

This sequence joins TRBV30 and TRBJ1-5, with 7 bases aligning to TRBD1. Losses at the gene ends were 3 bases for V and 3 bases for J; bases not matched to a gene: 14. This CDR3 is 17 amino acids long. Per the germline V gene, CDR1 is GTSNPN and CDR2 is SVGIG (reference sequence). CDR3 in amino acids: CAWSDRRGQRPNQPQHF. CDR3 bases: TGTGCCTGGAGCGACCGAAGGGGACAGAGGCCCAATCAGCCCCAGCATTTT.

The rearrangement links TRBV29-1 to TRBJ1-2, with a tentative D call TRBD1 (5 bases). CDR1 SQVTM and CDR2 ANQGSEA come from the germline V gene. The V gene lost 1 base and the J gene lost 7 bases, with 13 bases spanning the gap. This CDR3 has 13 residues. The CDR3 here is CSVEGQGFGGYTF. The DNA for the CDR3 is TGCAGCGTTGAAGGTCAGGGTTTTGGTGGCTACACCTTC.

The V and J genes are TRBV27 and TRBJ1-2; D perhaps matches TRBD1 (5 bases). Germline V gene lookup returns CDR1 MNHEY and CDR2 SMNVEV (reference sequence). Between the trimmed V and J ends, which lost 1 base and 8 bases, there was a span of 11 bases. This CDR3 is 13 amino acids long. For the CDR3, the DNA is TGTGCCAGCAGTTTATTCGGGACGTTGGGCTACACCTTC. This gives the protein CASSLFGTLGYTF.

The chain employs TRBV5-1 and TRBJ2-2, with TRBD1 as a possible D gene (6 bases). Between the trimmed V and J ends, which lost 4 bases and 1 base, there was a span of 14 bases. The CDR3 consists of 16 residues. The germline V gene has CDR1 SGHRS and CDR2 YFSETQ. For the CDR3, the DNA is TGCGCCAGCAGCCCCAAACAGGGAGAGAACACCGGGGAGCTGTTTTTT. It yields the protein CASSPKQGENTGELFF.

This clone was observed a single time. The rearrangement joins TRBV6-5 to TRBJ1-2, with 7 nucleotides matching TRBD1. Germline V lookup: CDR1 MNHEY, CDR2 SVGAGI. V shed 6 bases, J shed 8 bases, and the junction held 9 bases outside the gene matches. This CDR3 has 13 amino acids. The CDR3 is CASRRQGLGGYTF. DNA of the CDR3: TGTGCCAGCAGAAGACAGGGCCTAGGGGGCTACACCTTC.

The V call is TRBV19, the J call TRBJ1-4; TRBD1 aligns across 8 bases. Trimming cost V 4 bases and J 8 bases; bases outside gene matches: 3. Germline CDR1 reads LNHDA; CDR2 reads SQIVND (reference sequence). The CDR3 spans 13 residues. DNA of the CDR3: TGTGCCAGTAGTACCGGGACAGGAGAAAAACTGTTTTTT. This translates into CASSTGTGEKLFF.

The chain carries TRBV28 and TRBJ1-2; D remains unclear. The ends were cut back, 6 bases at V and 0 bases at J, with 8 bases in the middle. The CDR3 covers 13 residues. Germline CDR1 MDHEN, CDR2 SYDVKM. CDR3 protein: CASRETSNYGYTF. The CDR3 nucleotides read TGTGCCAGCAGGGAAACATCTAACTATGGCTACACCTTC.

The chain uses TRBV7-2 and TRBJ2-7; 9 bases fit TRBD2. CDR3 length: 15 residues. From germline, CDR1 is SGHTA and CDR2 FQGNSA. Germline trimming cut 5 bases from V and 2 bases from J; bases unmatched to any gene: 7. In nucleotides, the CDR3 is TGTGCCAGCAGCCCAACTAGCGGGTCACCCTACGAGCAGTACTTC. Translating gives CASSPTSGSPYEQYF.

The rearrangement uses TRBV3-1 (or the pseudogene TRBV3-2) and TRBJ1-1, with D possibly being TRBD1 (6 bases). The V end lost 5 bases, the J end lost 3 bases, and 13 bases lay between the germline ends. The CDR3 sequence is 14 residues long. Germline V gene sequence: CDR1 LGHDT, CDR2 YNNKEL (reference sequence). The CDR3 region has the DNA TGTGCCAGCAGCTTTACAGGGCGAGACACTGAAGCTTTCTTT. Its protein is CASSFTGRDTEAFF.

V usage is TRBV9 and J usage is TRBJ1-2, with 9 bases matching TRBD1. The CDR3 contains 15 residues. Germline V gene lookup returns CDR1 SGDLS and CDR2 YYNGEE. Trimming at V came to 4 bases and at J to 6 bases, leaving 10 bases not matched to a gene. The CDR3 DNA is TGTGCCAGCAGCTCATCGACAGGGGGAGTAGATGGCTACACCTTC. This sequence encodes CASSSSTGGVDGYTF.

In its sample, this clone was seen once. CDR3 DNA sequence: TGTGCCAGCAGCTCTCAAGGACTGACCACAGATACGCAGTATTTT. Protein product: CASSSQGLTTDTQYF. J is TRBJ2-3 and V is TRBV7-3; D perhaps matches TRBD2 (5 bases). Germline V CDR1 and CDR2: SGHTA, FQGTGA. Between the trimmed V and J ends, which lost 4 bases and 2 bases, there was a span of 13 bases. This CDR3 has 15 residues.

The V call is TRBV20-1, the J call TRBJ2-1; D is possibly TRBD2 (6 bases). There are 12 residues in the CDR3. Per germline, CDR1 DFQATT and CDR2 SNEGSKA (reference sequence). V was clipped by 3 bases and J by 9 bases, with 12 bases between them. In DNA form, the CDR3 reads TGCAGTGCTAGTGGGCCTAGCGTTGAGCAGTTCTTC. Its translation is CSASGPSVEQFF.

V is TRBV6-1 and J is TRBJ2-1; 11 positions agree with TRBD2. This CDR3 has 20 residues. CDR1 is MNHNS, CDR2 SASEGT, per germline. J was trimmed by 4 bases and V by 2 bases; bases with no gene match: 16. The CDR3: CASSEQSSGGPSPTYNEQFF. The CDR3 bases are TGTGCCAGCAGTGAACAGTCTAGCGGGGGGCCCTCACCCACTTACAATGAGCAGTTCTTC.

V usage is TRBV5-1 and J usage is TRBJ2-7; 8 bases map to TRBD2. J lost 6 bases, V lost 4 bases, and 12 bases had no gene match. Germline CDR1 reads SGHRS; CDR2 reads YFSETQ. The CDR3 consists of 15 residues. The CDR3 sequence is CASSPGGGGSVEQYF. CDR3 bases: TGCGCCAGCAGCCCCGGGGGCGGGGGGTCGGTCGAGCAGTACTTC. Combining the CDR3 with reference TRBV5-1 and TRBJ2-7 gives the whole variable domain KAGVTQTPRYLIKTRGQQVTLSCSPISGHRSVSWYQQTPGQGLQFLFEYFSETQRNKGNFPGRFSGRQFSNSRSEMNVSTLELGDSALYLCASSPGGGGSVEQYFGPGTRLTVT.

The gene calls are TRBV30 and TRBJ1-3; D is possibly TRBD1 (6 bases). Germline V gene data show CDR1 as GTSNPN and CDR2 as SVGIG (reference sequence). The CDR3 has 12 amino acids. CDR3 loop: CARDNPGNTIYF. In DNA, the CDR3 is TGTGCTCGGGACAACCCTGGAAACACCATATATTTT.

The sample holds one count of this clone. The chain joins TRBV5-5 to TRBJ1-1; D is ambiguous. The germline CDR1 and CDR2 sequences are SGHKS and YYEKEE (reference sequence). This CDR3 spans 15 amino acids. With 5 bases removed from V and 5 bases from J, the gap between germline ends came to 19 bases. The CDR3 DNA sequence: TGTGCCAGCAGACAGCGTCAGGTGGCTGGGACTGAAGCTTTCTTT. As protein: CASRQRQVAGTEAFF.

The V and J genes are TRBV11-2 and TRBJ1-3; TRBD1 agrees at 8 bases. The CDR3 has 15 amino acids. The V gene's germline CDR1 is SGHAT and CDR2 FQNNGV. V gave up 3 bases and J gave up 0 bases; unmatched junction bases: 1. The CDR3 sequence is CASSFTGGSGNTIYF. DNA of the CDR3: TGTGCCAGCAGCTTTACAGGGGGCTCTGGAAACACCATATATTTT.

J is TRBJ2-7 and V is TRBV7-9; either TRBD1 or TRBD2 may supply D (5 bases each). Trimming pared 0 bases from V and 4 bases from J, leaving 10 bases between. The CDR3 runs to 14 residues. The germline gives CDR1 SEHNR, CDR2 FQNEAQ (reference sequence). CDR3 DNA sequence: TGTGCCAGCAGCTTAGCAGGTGGGGGTTACGAGCAGTACTTC. This encodes CASSLAGGGYEQYF. The full variable domain, its missing parts supplied by reference TRBV7-9 and TRBJ2-7, is DTGVSQNPRHKITKRGQNVTFRCDPISEHNRLYWYRQTLGQGPEFLTYFQNEAQLEKSRLLSDRFSAERPKGSFSTLEIQRTEQGDSAMYLCASSLAGGGYEQYFGPGTRLTVT.

This clone has a single count. V usage is TRBV6-6 and J usage is TRBJ1-1; D gene ambiguous. V lost 0 bases and J 6 bases, leaving 8 bases between the germline ends. Germline CDR1 reads MNHNY; CDR2 reads SVGAGI (reference sequence). CDR3 length: 13 residues. The CDR3 sequence: CASSYSSKAEAFF. CDR3 nucleotide sequence: TGTGCCAGCAGTTACTCGAGTAAGGCTGAAGCTTTCTTT.

The gene calls are TRBV11-3 and TRBJ2-2; TRBD2 matches 7 bases. The CDR3 has 15 amino acids. CDR1 is SGHNT and CDR2 is YENEEA in the germline V gene. V gave up 6 bases and J gave up 0 bases; unmatched junction bases: 4. The CDR3 DNA reads TGTGCCAGCAGTAAGCGGGGAGCGAACACCGGGGAGCTGTTTTTT. It specifies CASSKRGANTGELFF.

This chain uses TRBV28 with TRBJ2-7; weak D call: TRBD2 (5 bases). The CDR3 totals 15 residues. Trimming left V 2 bases short and J 3 bases short, with 14 bases between. Germline V gives CDR1 MDHEN, CDR2 SYDVKM. The chain's CDR3 is CASSLLSGLGYEQYF. The CDR3 DNA reads TGTGCCAGCAGTTTACTATCGGGGTTGGGCTACGAGCAGTACTTC.

J is TRBJ1-2 and V is TRBV5-1; 7 nucleotides agree with TRBD1. This CDR3 is built from 13 residues. V was clipped by 4 bases and J by 7 bases; unmatched bases: 7. Germline loops: CDR1 SGHRS, CDR2 YFSETQ. The CDR3 sequence: CASSPQGGIGYTF. The CDR3 coding sequence is TGCGCCAGCAGCCCCCAGGGGGGTATTGGCTACACCTTC.

The genes are TRBV5-5 and TRBJ2-5, with 8 bases lining up with TRBD2. With V trimmed by 4 bases and J by 5 bases, 13 bases remained unmatched. Germline V gene data show CDR1 as SGHKS and CDR2 as YYEKEE (reference sequence). This CDR3 is 16 amino acids long. In DNA form, the CDR3 reads TGTGCCAGCAGCAGCCCGGGAGGGCCGTGGGGTGAGACCCAGTACTTC. This sequence encodes CASSSPGGPWGETQYF.

This chain uses TRBV19 with TRBJ2-5, with 7 bases fitting TRBD2. Trimming removed 5 bases from V and 6 bases from J; junction bases left unmatched: 6. Per germline, CDR1 LNHDA and CDR2 SQIVND (reference sequence). This CDR3 has 13 residues. As DNA, the CDR3 is TGTGCCAGTAGTCCCGGACTAGAGCAGACCCAGTACTTC. Its translation is CASSPGLEQTQYF.

The chain uses TRBV28 and TRBJ2-7; TRBD1 matches 9 bases. Germline trimming cut 5 bases from V and 9 bases from J; bases unmatched to any gene: 5. This CDR3 has 12 residues. Germline CDR1 reads MDHEN; CDR2 reads SYDVKM. The CDR3 coding sequence is TGTGCCAGCAGTGTGGGACAGGGAGGGCAGTACTTC. Translation gives CASSVGQGGQYF.

The gene calls are TRBV28 and TRBJ1-1, with 8 positions matching TRBD1. CDR3 length equals 13 residues. Germline V gene sequence: CDR1 MDHEN, CDR2 SYDVKM. V shed 5 bases, J shed 6 bases, and the junction held 5 bases outside the gene matches. The CDR3 DNA sequence: TGTGCCAGCAGTCGGACAGGGAGGGCTGAAGCTTTCTTT. Protein sequence: CASSRTGRAEAFF.

The genes are TRBV18 and TRBJ2-3; 10 nucleotides line up with TRBD2. Germline V gene sequence: CDR1 KGHSH, CDR2 LQKENI. V lost 3 bases, J lost 0 bases, and 6 bases stayed unmatched. The CDR3 has 17 residues. The CDR3 loop reads CASSPRTSGPSTDTQYF. The CDR3, as DNA: TGTGCCAGCTCACCCCGGACTAGCGGTCCTAGCACAGATACGCAGTATTTT.

The V and J genes are TRBV12-3 or TRBV12-4 and TRBJ1-2, with TRBD1 identical over 7 bases. The ends lost 6 bases at V and 6 bases at J; junction bases unmatched: 7. This CDR3 region has 13 residues. The chain's CDR3 is CASSRSQGDGYTF. The CDR3 nucleotides are TGTGCCAGCAGCCGTAGCCAGGGGGATGGCTACACCTTC.

V and J are TRBV5-5 and TRBJ2-3; D not certain. Per the germline V gene, CDR1 is SGHKS and CDR2 is YYEKEE (reference sequence). V was trimmed by 0 bases and J by 0 bases, leaving 8 bases between them. The CDR3 contains 15 residues. The CDR3 region has the DNA TGTGCCAGCAGCTTGGGGGCACCTAGCACAGATACGCAGTATTTT. Protein sequence: CASSLGAPSTDTQYF.

In the case of this clone: A junction boundary mismatches the germline segment, possibly from a read error. The rearrangement uses TRBV6-5 and TRBJ2-7, with D perhaps TRBD1 (7 bases). The CDR3 consists of 15 residues. From germline, CDR1 is MNHEY and CDR2 SVGAGI. This CDR3 is CASSDSGGSTYEQYF. CDR3 in DNA: TGTGCCAGCAGTGACTCAGGGGGGAGTACCTACGAGCAGTACTTC.